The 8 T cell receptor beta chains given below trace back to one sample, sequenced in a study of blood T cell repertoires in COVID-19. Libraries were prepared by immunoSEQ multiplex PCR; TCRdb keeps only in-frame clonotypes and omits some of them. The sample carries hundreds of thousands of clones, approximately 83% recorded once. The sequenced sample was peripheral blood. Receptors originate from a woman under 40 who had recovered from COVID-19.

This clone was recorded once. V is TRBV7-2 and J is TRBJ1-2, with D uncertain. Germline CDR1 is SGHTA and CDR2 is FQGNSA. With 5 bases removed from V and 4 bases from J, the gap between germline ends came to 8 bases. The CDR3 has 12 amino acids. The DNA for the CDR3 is TGTGCCAGCAGCGCGGCGGGCTATGGCTACACCTTC. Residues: CASSAAGYGYTF.

The CDR3 nucleotides read TGTGCCAGCAGCCCCCCAAACGCGGGGTACCAAGAGACCCAGTACTTC. It codes for CASSPPNAGYQETQYF. The gene calls are TRBV3-1 (or the pseudogene TRBV3-2) and TRBJ2-5; D might be TRBD2 (6 bases). CDR1 and CDR2 (germline): LGHDT, YNNKEL (reference sequence). V dropped 4 bases and J dropped 0 bases, with 15 bases sitting between them. The CDR3 covers 16 residues.

This CDR3 is CSVHQGNTEAFF. The CDR3 DNA follows: TGCAGCGTGCATCAGGGGAACACTGAAGCTTTCTTT. The chain links TRBV29-1 to TRBJ1-1; D perhaps matches TRBD1 (5 bases). Trimming removed 6 bases from V and 1 base from J, with 9 bases in between. CDR1 and CDR2 (germline): SQVTM, ANQGSEA. The CDR3 covers 12 residues.

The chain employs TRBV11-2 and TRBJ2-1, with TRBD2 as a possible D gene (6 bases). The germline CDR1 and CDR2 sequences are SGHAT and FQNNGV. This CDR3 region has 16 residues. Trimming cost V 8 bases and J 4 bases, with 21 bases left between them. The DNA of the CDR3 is TGTGCCAGCGGGGGGTTTGAGGGGAGTGGGTACAATGAGCAGTTCTTC. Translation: CASGGFEGSGYNEQFF.

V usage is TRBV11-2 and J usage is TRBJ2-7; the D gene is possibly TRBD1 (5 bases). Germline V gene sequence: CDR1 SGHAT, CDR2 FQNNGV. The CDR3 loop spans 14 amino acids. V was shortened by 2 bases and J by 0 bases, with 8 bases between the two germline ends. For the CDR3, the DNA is TGTGCCAGCAGCTTACCGGACACCTCCTACGAGCAGTACTTC. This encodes CASSLPDTSYEQYF.

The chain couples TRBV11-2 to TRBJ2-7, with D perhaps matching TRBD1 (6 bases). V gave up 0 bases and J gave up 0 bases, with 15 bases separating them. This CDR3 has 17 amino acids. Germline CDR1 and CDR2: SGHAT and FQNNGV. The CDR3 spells CASSLDQAQGFSYEQYF. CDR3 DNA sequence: TGTGCCAGCAGCTTAGATCAGGCACAGGGCTTCTCCTACGAGCAGTACTTC.

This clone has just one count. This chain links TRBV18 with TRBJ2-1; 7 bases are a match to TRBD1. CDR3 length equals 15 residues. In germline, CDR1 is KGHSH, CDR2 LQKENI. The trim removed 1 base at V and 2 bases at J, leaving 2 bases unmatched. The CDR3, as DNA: TGTGCCAGCTCACCACAGGGACAGACCTACAATGAGCAGTTCTTC. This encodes CASSPQGQTYNEQFF. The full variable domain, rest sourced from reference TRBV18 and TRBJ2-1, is NAGVMQNPRHLVRRRGQEARLRCSPMKGHSHVYWYRQLPEEGLKFMVYLQKENIIDESGMPKERFSAEFPKEGPSILRIQQVVRGDSAAYFCASSPQGQTYNEQFFGPGTRLTVL.

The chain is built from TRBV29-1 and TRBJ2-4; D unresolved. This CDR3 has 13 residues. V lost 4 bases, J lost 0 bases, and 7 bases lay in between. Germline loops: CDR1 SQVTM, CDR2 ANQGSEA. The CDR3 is CSVVSLAKNIQYF. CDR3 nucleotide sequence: TGCAGCGTTGTAAGCTTAGCCAAAAACATTCAGTACTTC.